A single sample gave rise to the 25 T cell receptor beta chains below, sequenced in a study of post-analysis software for immune sequencing data. The TCR beta cDNA libraries contained unique molecular identifiers. TCRdb used MiXCR to reprocess the PCR reads, holding one entry per CDR3 protein. The profile shows fewer than 550,000 distinct CDR3 sequences, around a third of them singletons. Study-wide points: The five TRBV segments detected at higher frequency in patients than in controls included TRBV5-6, TRBV5-1 and TRBV20-1.

These receptors are not linked to any known antigen. The specimen was blood. Source of these receptors: a girl younger than 18 with multiple sclerosis.

The rearrangement joins TRBV2 to TRBJ1-1; D may be TRBD1 (5 bases). There are 13 residues in the CDR3. The germline V gene encodes CDR1 SNHLY and CDR2 FYNNEI. Trimming removed 5 bases at V and 4 bases at J, with 11 bases between. CDR3 sequence (DNA): TGTGCCAGCAGTCAGGGTTGGGGCACTGAAGCTTTCTTT. Translation gives CASSQGWGTEAFF.

This clonotype appeared a few times. The genes are TRBV5-1 and TRBJ2-6; D remains unclear. This CDR3 region has 16 residues. V was shortened by 0 bases and J by 3 bases, with 10 bases between the two germline ends. Germline values: CDR1 SGHRS, CDR2 YFSETQ. The CDR3 protein is CASSLAGGFGANVLTF. The CDR3 nucleotides are TGCGCCAGCAGCTTGGCCGGTGGGTTTGGGGCCAACGTCCTGACTTTC.

This chain links TRBV12-3 or TRBV12-4 with TRBJ1-3; D is perhaps TRBD1 (5 bases). This CDR3 has 17 residues. V was pared by 7 bases and J by 3 bases, with 22 bases between. Here the CDR3 DNA reads TGTGCCAGCACCCTTTCTACGGGACGGAGCTATGGAAACACCATATATTTT. Protein sequence: CASTLSTGRSYGNTIYF.

This chain joins TRBV27 and TRBJ2-7; 11 nucleotides agree with TRBD2. The CDR3 consists of 14 residues. The germline gives CDR1 MNHEY, CDR2 SMNVEV (reference sequence). With 8 bases clipped from V and 7 bases from J, the junction kept 10 bases outside the gene matches. The CDR3 here is CASSTSGAYNEQYF. The CDR3 DNA is TGTGCCAGCTCGACTAGCGGGGCCTACAATGAGCAGTACTTC.

The V call is TRBV2, the J call TRBJ1-5; D gene ambiguous. V was trimmed by 3 bases and J by 7 bases, leaving 10 bases between them. The CDR3 runs 13 residues. Germline V CDR1 and CDR2: SNHLY, FYNNEI. The CDR3 sequence: CASSDAGFQPQHF. Written as DNA, the CDR3 is TGTGCCAGCAGTGACGCGGGGTTCCAGCCCCAGCATTTT.

This clonotype was picked up a small number of times. The V gene is TRBV2, the J gene TRBJ2-4; no clear D gene. V shed 4 bases and J shed 0 bases, with 7 bases lying between them. CDR3 size: 14 residues. Per germline, CDR1 SNHLY and CDR2 FYNNEI. DNA of the CDR3: TGTGCCAGCAGTGTGGAGATAGCCAAAAACATTCAGTACTTC. This encodes CASSVEIAKNIQYF.

This chain joins TRBV7-3 and TRBJ2-3; a possible D gene is TRBD2 (5 bases). V was shortened by 5 bases and J by 7 bases, with 13 bases between the two germline ends. The CDR3 sequence is 13 residues long. Germline V CDR1 and CDR2: SGHTA, FQGTGA. The DNA of the CDR3 is TGTGCCAGCAGCCCCATCCGGGGAAATACGCAGTATTTT. The encoded protein is CASSPIRGNTQYF.

This rearrangement joins TRBV7-2 to TRBJ1-1; perhaps TRBD1 as D (6 bases). CDR1 and CDR2 (germline): SGHTA, FQGNSA. V gave up 2 bases and J gave up 6 bases, with 19 bases separating them. The CDR3 is made up of 16 amino acids. CDR3 nucleotide sequence: TGTGCCAGCAGCTTACGCGCCACCGGGACACAGTCTGAAGCTTTCTTT. Encoded protein: CASSLRATGTQSEAFF.

This clonotype came up a few times. The chain links TRBV20-1 to TRBJ1-1, with D possibly being TRBD1 (5 bases). The CDR3 is 16 residues long. Germline V gene data show CDR1 as DFQATT and CDR2 as SNEGSKA (reference sequence). The ends were cut back, 0 bases at V and 6 bases at J, with 20 bases in the middle. Written as DNA, the CDR3 is TGCAGTGCTAGAGATGGAGCAAGGGGAAATGGGGCTGAAGCTTTCTTT. This translates into CSARDGARGNGAEAFF.

The chain links TRBV7-9 to TRBJ1-2, with D perhaps matching TRBD1 (6 bases). Germline V gives CDR1 SEHNR, CDR2 FQNEAQ (reference sequence). The CDR3 is made up of 16 amino acids. Between the trimmed V and J ends, which lost 5 bases and 4 bases, there was a span of 20 bases. CDR3 DNA sequence: TGTGCCAGCAGCCTAGAAGAGGGGGTTGGAGGCTATGGCTACACCTTC. Protein: CASSLEEGVGGYGYTF.

The chain has TRBV12-5 and TRBJ2-1, with TRBD2 as a possible D gene (7 bases). Germline V gene sequence: CDR1 LGHNT, CDR2 FRNRAP. V shed 7 bases and J shed 3 bases, with 13 bases lying between them. The CDR3 is made up of 14 amino acids. The CDR3 sequence is CASARGAVYNEQFF. In DNA form, the CDR3 reads TGTGCTAGTGCCCGGGGGGCCGTCTACAATGAGCAGTTCTTC. The variable domain in full, completed from reference TRBV12-5 and TRBJ2-1, reads DARVTQTPRHKVTEMGQEVTMRCQPILGHNTVFWYRQTMMQGLELLAYFRNRAPLDDSGMPKDRFSAEMPDATLATLKIQPSEPRDSAVYFCASARGAVYNEQFFGPGTRLTVL.

V gene TRBV7-6 combines with J gene TRBJ2-5, with TRBD2 as a possible D gene (5 bases). This CDR3 has 12 residues. The V end was cut by 5 bases, the J end by 11 bases, with 15 bases between. Per germline, CDR1 SGHVS and CDR2 FNYEAQ. CDR3 nucleotide sequence: TGTGCCAGCAGCCCCCCGGGGTACGTGCAGTACTTC. Its protein is CASSPPGYVQYF. Drawing the rest from reference TRBV7-6 and TRBJ2-5, the complete variable domain is GAGVSQSPRYKVTKRGQDVALRCDPISGHVSLYWYRQALGQGPEFLTYFNYEAQQDKSGLPNDRFSAERPEGSISTLTIQRTEQRDSAMYRCASSPPGYVQYFGPGTRLLVL.

The chain has TRBV25-1 and TRBJ1-1; D is ambiguous. Germline V gene data show CDR1 as MGHDK and CDR2 as SYGVNS. Trimming took 6 bases from V and 6 from J, leaving 17 bases between them. The CDR3 sequence is 14 residues long. The CDR3: CASSLNGIGAEAFF. In nucleotides, the CDR3 is TGTGCCAGCAGCCTTAATGGGATTGGGGCTGAAGCTTTCTTT.

J is TRBJ1-2 and V is TRBV5-1; tentative D call: TRBD1 (5 bases). The CDR3 extends over 14 amino acids. V was trimmed by 0 bases and J by 5 bases, leaving 11 bases between them. CDR1 and CDR2 from the germline V gene are SGHRS and YFSETQ. The DNA of the CDR3 is TGCGCCAGCAGCTTGGGGGACGGAAGATATGGCTACACCTTC. Its protein product is CASSLGDGRYGYTF. Variable domain in full (rest from reference TRBV5-1 and TRBJ1-2): KAGVTQTPRYLIKTRGQQVTLSCSPISGHRSVSWYQQTPGQGLQFLFEYFSETQRNKGNFPGRFSGRQFSNSRSEMNVSTLELGDSALYLCASSLGDGRYGYTFGSGTRLTVV.

This clonotype was picked up many times. The chain carries TRBV27 and TRBJ2-5, with a possible D match to TRBD2 (6 bases). V was clipped by 6 bases and J by 4 bases, with 15 bases between them. Germline CDR1 and CDR2: MNHEY and SMNVEV (reference sequence). This CDR3 has 14 amino acids. CDR3 amino acids: CASSSLGGGETQYF. DNA of the CDR3: TGTGCCAGCAGCTCCCTCGGGGGAGGAGAGACCCAGTACTTC.

The rearrangement joins TRBV25-1 to TRBJ2-5; a possible D gene is TRBD2 (6 bases). This CDR3 is 15 amino acids long. Germline assignment: CDR1 MGHDK and CDR2 SYGVNS. V lost 4 bases and J 1 base, leaving 13 bases between the germline ends. The CDR3 DNA is TGTGCCAGCAGTGCGCCGCTGGGGGGCCAAGAGACCCAGTACTTC. Residues: CASSAPLGGQETQYF.

The chain has TRBV29-1 and TRBJ2-6, with D perhaps TRBD1 (7 bases). With 4 bases removed from V and 0 bases from J, the gap between germline ends came to 19 bases. CDR3 length: 18 residues. CDR1 and CDR2 from the germline V gene are SQVTM and ANQGSEA. CDR3 DNA: TGCAGCGTTGCCGGGGAGGACAGGCATAGCTCTGGGGCCAACGTCCTGACTTTC. It encodes CSVAGEDRHSSGANVLTF.

This clonotype was counted only a few times. CDR3 DNA: TGTGCCAGCAGTGAGGCAGGGAACTATGGCTACACCTTC. Translated: CASSEAGNYGYTF. This sequence joins TRBV25-1 and TRBJ1-2; a possible D gene is TRBD1 (5 bases). V gave up 3 bases and J gave up 2 bases, with 7 bases separating them. CDR3 length: 13 residues. The V gene's germline CDR1 is MGHDK and CDR2 SYGVNS.

The gene calls are TRBV25-1 and TRBJ2-7, with D uncertain. The J call could be wrong; TRBJ2-5 is a better fit for the DNA end. The CDR3 totals 14 residues. Looked up from germline, CDR1 is MGHDK and CDR2 is SYGVNS. The CDR3 sequence: CASTPTEPQETQYF. CDR3 in DNA: TGTGCCAGCACTCCAACAGAGCCCCAAGAGACCCAGTACTTC.

The rearrangement links TRBV15 to TRBJ2-5, with D perhaps TRBD1 (6 bases). Germline CDR1 and CDR2: LNHNV and YYDKDF (reference sequence). V was clipped by 5 bases and J by 5 bases, with 15 bases between them. The length of the CDR3 is 14 residues. DNA of the CDR3: TGTGCCACCAGCTCGCAAAAGGGGGACGAGACCCAGTACTTC. Translated: CATSSQKGDETQYF.

The chain has TRBV20-1 and TRBJ2-5; TRBD2 matches 15 bases. V gave up 3 bases and J gave up 4 bases; unmatched junction bases: 12. This CDR3 contains 18 residues. Germline assignment: CDR1 DFQATT and CDR2 SNEGSKA (reference sequence). In nucleotides, the CDR3 is TGCAGTGCTAGTCGCGACGGAGGGACTAGCGGGAGGTCAGAGACCCAGTACTTC. Its translation: CSASRDGGTSGRSETQYF.

The rearrangement uses TRBV10-3 and TRBJ2-5; 9 nucleotides agree with TRBD2. Germline lookup yields CDR1 ENHRY and CDR2 SYGVKD. Trimming cost V 0 bases and J 4 bases; bases outside gene matches: 9. The CDR3 is 17 residues long. In nucleotides, the CDR3 is TGTGCCATCAGTGAGTCGAGGTCGGCGGGGGGGCCAGAGACCCAGTACTTC. It codes for CAISESRSAGGPETQYF.

J is TRBJ2-1 and V is TRBV5-1; 16 bases line up with TRBD2. V shed 4 bases and J 7 bases; nucleotides not matched to a gene: 11. Germline V gene lookup returns CDR1 SGHRS and CDR2 YFSETQ. The CDR3 extends over 18 amino acids. The CDR3: CASSVGLAGGQLGNEQFF. DNA of the CDR3: TGCGCCAGCAGCGTGGGACTAGCGGGGGGGCAGTTAGGGAATGAGCAGTTCTTC.

The genes are TRBV21-1 and TRBJ2-4; the DNA was not compared with TRBD1, the D call given in the table. TRBV21-1 represents a pseudogene. The CDR3 contains 22 residues. CDR3 loop: CASSKAGQGTAFLNLAKNIQYF. The DNA of the CDR3 is TGTGCCAGCAGCAAAGCGGGACAGGGGACCGCGTTTCTAAACCTAGCCAAAAACATTCAGTACTTC.

The chain has TRBV28 and TRBJ2-2; tentatively, D is TRBD1 or TRBD2 (5 bases each). Germline CDR1 is MDHEN and CDR2 is SYDVKM. Deletions cut 5 bases from V and 6 bases from J, with 13 bases between. The CDR3 totals 14 residues. In nucleotides, the CDR3 is TGTGCCAGCAGTGGGGGACCCCTGTCCGGGGAGCTGTTTTTT. It codes for CASSGGPLSGELFF.